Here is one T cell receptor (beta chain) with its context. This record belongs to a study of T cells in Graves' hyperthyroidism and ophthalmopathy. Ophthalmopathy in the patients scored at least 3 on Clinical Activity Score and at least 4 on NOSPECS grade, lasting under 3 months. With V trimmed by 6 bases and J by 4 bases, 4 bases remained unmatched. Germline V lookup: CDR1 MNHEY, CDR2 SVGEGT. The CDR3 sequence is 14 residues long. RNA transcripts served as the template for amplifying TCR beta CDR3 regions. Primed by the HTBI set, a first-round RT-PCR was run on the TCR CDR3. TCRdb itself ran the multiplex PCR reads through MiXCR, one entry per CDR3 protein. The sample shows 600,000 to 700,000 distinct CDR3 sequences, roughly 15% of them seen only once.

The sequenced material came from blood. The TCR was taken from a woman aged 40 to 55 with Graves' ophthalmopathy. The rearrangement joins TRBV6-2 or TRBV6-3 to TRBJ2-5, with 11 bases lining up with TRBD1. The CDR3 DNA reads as TGTGCCAGCAGACGGGACAGGGGGGGAGAGACCCAGTACTTC. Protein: CASRRDRGGETQYF.